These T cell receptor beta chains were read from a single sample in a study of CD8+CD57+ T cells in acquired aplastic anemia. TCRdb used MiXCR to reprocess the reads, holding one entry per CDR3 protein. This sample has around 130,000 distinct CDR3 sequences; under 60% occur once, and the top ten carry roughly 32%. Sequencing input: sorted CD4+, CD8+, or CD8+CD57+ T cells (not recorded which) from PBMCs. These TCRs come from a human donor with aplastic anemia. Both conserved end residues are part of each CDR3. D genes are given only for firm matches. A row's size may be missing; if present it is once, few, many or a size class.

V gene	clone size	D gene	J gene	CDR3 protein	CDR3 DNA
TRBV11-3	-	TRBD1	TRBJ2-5	CASTGIQGAEETQYF	TGTGCCAGCACCGGGATCCAGGGGGCAGAAGAGACCCAGTACTTC
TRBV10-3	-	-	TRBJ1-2	CAISVEQFYGYTF	TGTGCCATCAGTGTAGAACAGTTCTATGGCTACACCTTC
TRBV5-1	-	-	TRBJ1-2	CASSLGLSQGYTF	TGCGCCAGCAGCTTGGGGCTGTCGCAGGGCTACACCTTC
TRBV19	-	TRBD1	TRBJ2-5	CASSRGTDYQETQYF	TGTGCCAGTAGTAGGGGGACAGATTATCAAGAGACCCAGTACTTC
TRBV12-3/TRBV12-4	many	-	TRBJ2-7	CASSFRAREYEQYF	TGTGCCAGCAGTTTTAGGGCTAGAGAATACGAGCAGTACTTC
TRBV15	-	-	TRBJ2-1	CATSPTRTTYNEQFF	TGTGCCACCAGCCCGACCCGGACAACCTACAATGAGCAGTTCTTC
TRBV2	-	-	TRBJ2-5	CASKGAGETQYF	TGTGCCAGCAAAGGGGCGGGGGAGACCCAGTACTTC
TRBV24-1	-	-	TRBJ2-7	CATSDLQRGHKSLEQYF	TGTGCCACCAGTGATTTGCAAAGGGGACACAAATCCCTCGAGCAGTACTTC
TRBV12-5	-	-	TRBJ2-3	CASGLGGQSTDTQYF	TGTGCTAGTGGTTTGGGAGGACAGAGCACAGATACGCAGTATTTT
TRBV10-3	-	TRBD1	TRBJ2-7	CAISADRGSRSYEQYF	TGTGCCATCAGTGCCGACAGGGGATCTCGGTCTTACGAGCAGTACTTC
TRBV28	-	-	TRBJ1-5	CASSLYGQPQHF	TGTGCCAGCAGTTTATACGGTCAGCCCCAGCATTTT
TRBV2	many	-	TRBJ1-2	CASSEAHSSGYTF	TGTGCCAGCAGTGAAGCTCACAGCTCCGGCTACACCTTC
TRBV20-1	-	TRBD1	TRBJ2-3	CSAPSDRGRTDTQYF	TGCAGTGCTCCGTCGGACAGGGGGCGTACAGATACGCAGTATTTT
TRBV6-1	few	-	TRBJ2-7	CASSWPGETYEQYF	TGTGCCAGCAGTTGGCCCGGAGAAACCTACGAGCAGTACTTC
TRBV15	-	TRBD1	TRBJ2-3	CATSPPGQGVTDTQYF	TGTGCCACCAGCCCTCCGGGACAGGGGGTAACAGATACGCAGTATTTT